The rows below give T cell receptor beta chains drawn from one sample of a study of cytomegalovirus exposure and HLA in healthy donors. Only in-frame clones appear in the TCRdb table, and some are missing; sequencing was by immunoSEQ multiplex PCR. This repertoire shows 140,000 to 150,000 clones, 70% found once; its top ten account for roughly 2%. Sequenced input: PBMCs. Receptor source: a woman in her sixties in good health and CMV-seropositive. Each CDR3 is given with its conserved first and last residue. Each record gives: V gene, D gene, J gene, CDR3 protein, CDR3 DNA. D genes are given only for firm matches.

TRBV7-9	NA	TRBJ2-2	CASSLAGVTGELFF	TGTGCCAGCAGCTTAGCGGGAGTCACCGGGGAGCTGTTTTTT
TRBV5-1	NA	TRBJ1-1	CASSLDPSALGNTEAFF	TGCGCCAGCAGCTTGGACCCGAGCGCCTTGGGGAACACTGAAGCTTTCTTT
TRBV29-1	TRBD2	TRBJ2-5	CSVLTGGRETQYF	TGCAGCGTTCTCACGGGGGGGCGAGAGACCCAGTACTTC
TRBV13	NA	TRBJ1-1	CASSLEGPQGSNTEAFF	TGTGCCAGCAGCTTAGAAGGGCCGCAGGGCTCCAACACTGAAGCTTTCTTT
TRBV19	NA	TRBJ1-3	CASSIGIPGNTIYF	TGTGCCAGTAGTATCGGGATCCCCGGAAACACCATATATTTT
TRBV27	NA	TRBJ1-1	CASSPETQWTEAFF	TGTGCCAGCAGTCCTGAGACTCAATGGACTGAAGCTTTCTTT
TRBV19	TRBD2	TRBJ2-5	CASSSSGVRETQYF	TGTGCCAGTAGTTCTAGCGGGGTCCGGGAGACCCAGTACTTC
TRBV13	NA	TRBJ1-1	CASSPQRGVRNTEAFF	TGTGCCAGCAGCCCCCAACGGGGGGTACGGAACACTGAAGCTTTCTTT
TRBV6-1	NA	TRBJ2-2	CASTQPGENTGELFF	TGTGCCAGCACCCAACCGGGAGAAAACACCGGGGAGCTGTTTTTT
TRBV5-1	TRBD2	TRBJ2-2	CASSASGSTGELFF	TGCGCCAGCAGCGCTAGCGGGAGTACCGGGGAGCTGTTTTTT
TRBV6-6	NA	TRBJ1-1	CASRGGRKNTEAFF	TGTGCCAGTAGAGGGGGACGGAAGAACACTGAAGCTTTCTTT